A single sample is the source of the 3 T cell receptor beta chains below, sequenced in a study of T-cell memory formation after mild COVID-19. TCRdb called the 5' RACE reads again in MiXCR, with one record for every CDR3 protein. The sample records under 400,000 distinct CDR3 sequences, around 20% being singletons. Specimen: PBMCs or a T cell subset sorted from them (not recorded which). The origin of the receptors is an adult woman who had mild COVID-19 (a few samples of this study predate the infection). Cell type and time point are not known.

This clonotype was seen only a few times. The chain's CDR3 is CASRYQGNTEAFF. The CDR3 DNA reads TGCGCCAGCCGGTATCAGGGGAACACTGAAGCTTTCTTT. The chain links TRBV5-1 to TRBJ1-1, with a weak D call TRBD1 (5 bases). The germline V gene has CDR1 SGHRS and CDR2 YFSETQ. The CDR3 spans 13 residues. Trimming pared 7 bases from V and 1 base from J, leaving 11 bases between.

This clonotype was seen more than once but under ten times. The rearrangement joins TRBV29-1 to TRBJ1-5, with D possibly being TRBD1 (5 bases). Germline CDR1 is SQVTM and CDR2 is ANQGSEA. The CDR3 has 12 amino acids. Between the trimmed V and J ends, which lost 5 bases and 6 bases, there was a span of 11 bases. CDR3 nucleotides: TGCAGCGTTTGGGGGGTAGGTCAGCCCCAGCATTTT. Protein product: CSVWGVGQPQHF.

Only a few counts were recorded for this clonotype. The chain couples TRBV4-1 to TRBJ1-4, with TRBD1 as a possible D gene (5 bases). The length of the CDR3 is 18 residues. The V end lost 1 base, the J end lost 5 bases, and 20 bases lay between the germline ends. Germline lookup yields CDR1 MGHRA and CDR2 YSYEKL. This chain's CDR3 is CASSQAGVRLRGNEKLFF. The CDR3 bases are TGCGCCAGCAGCCAAGCCGGGGTTCGGTTAAGGGGAAATGAAAAACTGTTTTTT.